This TCR beta chain comes out of a study of memory CD4+ T cells and cytomegalovirus serostatus. Study context: Healthy Belgian adult donors included under ten CMV-positive and some 23 CMV-negative people.

Of note for this clone: Its cognate antigen is unknown.

Single viable CD3+CD4+CD8-CD45RO+ cells were sorted as the memory CD4+ T cells. Total CD4+ T cells were enriched by CD4 positive selection. The CDR3 is made up of 13 amino acids. With V trimmed by 7 bases and J by 1 base, 0 bases remained unmatched. Germline CDR1 reads SGHRS; CDR2 reads YFSETQ. Study observations and caveats: Each of 55 to 80 CMV-associated TCRbeta sequences occurred in one to five individuals. Suggested: most of the CMV-linked TCR signature lies in CD4+ memory cells.

Sequencing used immunoSEQ multiplex PCR; TCRdb keeps in-frame clones, though not all of them. The sample shows roughly 49,000 clones, 82% of them seen only once. Sample: memory CD4+ T cells from blood. The TCR was taken from an adult in good health and CMV-seronegative. The V and J genes are TRBV5-1 and TRBJ2-2; 8 positions agree with TRBD1. The CDR3 DNA is TGCGCCAGCGGGACAGGGAACACCGGGGAGCTGTTTTTT. It codes for CASGTGNTGELFF.